This passage covers 5 T cell receptor beta chains from one sample sequenced in a study of blood T cell repertoires in COVID-19. Sequenced by immunoSEQ multiplex PCR; TCRdb stores in-frame clones only, minus some. In the table there are 200,000 to 300,000 clones, 70% to 90% of which are singletons. Material for sequencing was PBMCs or T cells enriched from blood (not recorded which). The source is a middle-aged woman with acute COVID-19.

V and J are TRBV10-1 and TRBJ1-2; the match to TRBD1 covers 9 bases. This CDR3 spans 14 amino acids. Trimming cost V 5 bases and J 6 bases; bases outside gene matches: 7. Germline CDR1 WNHNN, CDR2 SYGVQD (reference sequence). The CDR3 is CASSPGTGKNGYTF. CDR3 nucleotides: TGCGCCAGCAGTCCCGGGACAGGGAAGAATGGCTACACCTTC.

This chain uses TRBV18 with TRBJ2-7, with 9 bases identical to TRBD1. The ends lost 4 bases at V and 6 bases at J; junction bases unmatched: 7. Germline CDR1 and CDR2: KGHSH and LQKENI. The CDR3 is 14 amino acids. The CDR3 bases are TGTGCCAGCTCACTCCGGGACAGGGAGGGCGAGCAGTACGTC. Protein: CASSLRDREGEQYV.

This chain joins TRBV5-1 and TRBJ2-1; TRBD2 agrees at 7 bases. Losses at the gene ends were 2 bases for V and 1 base for J; bases not matched to a gene: 6. In germline, CDR1 is SGHRS, CDR2 YFSETQ. The CDR3 is made up of 16 amino acids. The CDR3 nucleotides read TGCGCCAGCAGCTTCGGGACTACGCCATCCTACAATGAGCAGTTCTTC. Protein sequence: CASSFGTTPSYNEQFF.

The V gene is TRBV5-6, the J gene TRBJ1-1, with D possibly matching TRBD1 (6 bases). Germline lookup yields CDR1 SGHDT and CDR2 YYEEEE. The CDR3 runs to 15 residues. V lost 1 base, J lost 4 bases, and 14 bases lay in between. In DNA form, the CDR3 reads TGTGCCAGCAGCTTGAGGAACAGGGACGGCACTGAAGCTTTCTTT. This sequence encodes CASSLRNRDGTEAFF.

This chain joins TRBV11-2 and TRBJ1-6; D not certain. The germline V gene has CDR1 SGHAT and CDR2 FQNNGV. V dropped 4 bases and J dropped 10 bases, with 17 bases sitting between them. CDR3 length: 15 amino acids. The CDR3 DNA is TGTGCCAGCAGCTCCATCCTGCTGCTCGGGTCACCCCTCCACTTT. Translation gives CASSSILLLGSPLHF.